One and the same sample provided the 19 T cell receptor beta chains below, sequenced in a study of cytomegalovirus exposure and HLA in healthy donors. In the PCR, 60 Vbeta and 13 Jbeta primers were used. This table comes from immunoSEQ multiplex PCR, and its TCRdb copy is limited to in-frame clones, with some not included. Among about 93,000 clones, roughly 72% were seen once, and the ten largest hold under 0.75%. Sequenced input: PBMCs. All receptors come from a man between 25 and 39 years old in good health and CMV-seronegative.

The J gene is TRBJ2-1, the V gene TRBV11-3; D might be TRBD2 (6 bases). Germline lookup yields CDR1 SGHNT and CDR2 YENEEA. With 3 bases removed from V and 9 bases from J, the gap between germline ends came to 15 bases. This CDR3 comprises 14 residues. CDR3 DNA sequence: TGTGCCAGCAGCTTTCGACTAGTTTTATCTGAGCAGTTCTTC. The encoded protein is CASSFRLVLSEQFF.

There are a few counts of this clone. The V gene is TRBV6-1, the J gene TRBJ1-5; TRBD1 is a possible D gene (5 bases). In germline, CDR1 is MNHNS, CDR2 SASEGT. The CDR3 is made up of 13 amino acids. Trimming took off 3 bases at V and 4 bases at J, with 7 bases between the two ends. The CDR3 DNA reads as TGTGCCAGCAGTGACAGGACAAATCAGCCCCAGCATTTT. It translates to CASSDRTNQPQHF.

This chain connects TRBV19 to TRBJ1-5; maybe TRBD1 (5 bases). Trimming shortened V by 3 bases and J by 7 bases, and 16 bases separated the two germline ends. CDR1 is LNHDA, CDR2 SQIVND, per germline (reference sequence). CDR3 size: 15 residues. Written as DNA, the CDR3 is TGTGCCAGTAGTATCTTGGGATCCGGGGGGCAGCCCCAGCATTTT. It codes for CASSILGSGGQPQHF. Variable domain in full (rest from reference TRBV19 and TRBJ1-5): DGGITQSPKYLFRKEGQNVTLSCEQNLNHDAMYWYRQDPGQGLRLIYYSQIVNDFQKGDIAEGYSVSREKKESFPLTVTSAQKNPTAFYLCASSILGSGGQPQHFGDGTRLSIL.

The gene calls are TRBV5-5 and TRBJ1-1; D not resolved. Germline CDR1 SGHKS, CDR2 YYEKEE (reference sequence). The CDR3 length is 12 residues. Trimming removed 4 bases from V and 6 bases from J, with 10 bases in between. For the CDR3, the DNA is TGTGCCAGCAGCCCAACGAGGGCTGAAGCTTTCTTT. It translates to CASSPTRAEAFF.

J is TRBJ1-1 and V is TRBV6-6; TRBD1 matches 8 bases. CDR3 size: 14 residues. V was clipped by 5 bases and J by 3 bases; unmatched bases: 5. Germline CDR1 reads MNHNY; CDR2 reads SVGAGI (reference sequence). Here the CDR3 reads CASSLTGGDTEAFF. CDR3 nucleotides: TGTGCCAGCAGTCTTACAGGGGGTGACACTGAAGCTTTCTTT.

This clone was seen only once. This chain connects TRBV7-6 to TRBJ2-3, with TRBD2 matching over 9 bases. This CDR3 is 15 amino acids long. Losses at the gene ends were 5 bases for V and 4 bases for J; bases not matched to a gene: 7. Germline CDR1 and CDR2: SGHVS and FNYEAQ. CDR3 residues: CASSSGRRSSDTQYF. As DNA, the CDR3 is TGTGCCAGCAGCAGCGGGAGGAGATCGTCAGATACGCAGTATTTT. The whole variable domain, filled in from reference TRBV7-6 and TRBJ2-3, reads GAGVSQSPRYKVTKRGQDVALRCDPISGHVSLYWYRQALGQGPEFLTYFNYEAQQDKSGLPNDRFSAERPEGSISTLTIQRTEQRDSAMYRCASSSGRRSSDTQYFGPGTRLTVL.

This clone has more than one count but fewer than ten. The V gene is TRBV19, the J gene TRBJ1-5; D is unclear. CDR3 length equals 15 residues. The germline V gene has CDR1 LNHDA and CDR2 SQIVND (reference sequence). The ends were cut back, 7 bases at V and 9 bases at J, with 22 bases in the middle. CDR3 in DNA: TGTGCCAGTAATGGAGGGCCCTCTGATTTCGGGCCCCAGCATTTT. The encoded protein is CASNGGPSDFGPQHF.

The chain links TRBV12-5 to TRBJ1-1; D uncertain. Germline V gives CDR1 LGHNT, CDR2 FRNRAP. This CDR3 is built from 14 residues. V lost 4 bases and J 1 base, leaving 10 bases between the germline ends. The CDR3 here is CASGSGPPNTEAFF. The CDR3 bases are TGTGCTAGTGGTTCCGGTCCGCCGAACACTGAAGCTTTCTTT.

The V and J genes are TRBV7-3 and TRBJ2-3; D may be TRBD1 (6 bases). The V and J ends lost 5 bases and 2 bases respectively, with 14 bases between them. The CDR3 is 15 amino acids. From germline, CDR1 is SGHTA and CDR2 FQGTGA. CDR3 nucleotide sequence: TGTGCCAGCAGCCGGGACACCTCTTACACAGATACGCAGTATTTT. This gives the protein CASSRDTSYTDTQYF.

The rearrangement joins TRBV14 to TRBJ2-5, with D perhaps TRBD1 (5 bases). The CDR3 runs to 18 residues. The V and J ends lost 4 bases and 0 bases respectively, with 21 bases between them. The germline V gene encodes CDR1 SGHDN and CDR2 FVKESK. CDR3 DNA: TGTGCCAGCAGCCCAGTAGGAGCTGGGGCAGGCTACCAAGAGACCCAGTACTTC. It yields the protein CASSPVGAGAGYQETQYF.

Written as DNA, the CDR3 is TGTGCCAGCAGCCCCGCACAGGGGTGGGAGCAGTTCTTC. Translation gives CASSPAQGWEQFF. V usage is TRBV11-3 and J usage is TRBJ2-1; 7 nucleotides agree with TRBD1. V shed 5 bases, J shed 10 bases, and the junction held 8 bases outside the gene matches. The CDR3 is 13 amino acids. CDR1 and CDR2 from the germline V gene are SGHNT and YENEEA.

In its sample, this clone was seen once. The J gene is TRBJ2-5, the V gene TRBV9, with 11 bases matching TRBD2. Germline V gene data show CDR1 as SGDLS and CDR2 as YYNGEE. V gave up 3 bases and J gave up 2 bases; unmatched junction bases: 3. The CDR3 spans 15 residues. The chain's CDR3 is CASSGSGGVQETQYF. The DNA for the CDR3 is TGTGCCAGCAGCGGTAGCGGGGGGGTTCAAGAGACCCAGTACTTC. Full variable domain (rest looked up from reference TRBV9 and TRBJ2-5): DSGVTQTPKHLITATGQRVTLRCSPRSGDLSVYWYQQSLDQGLQFLIQYYNGEERAKGNILERFSAQQFPDLHSELNLSSLELGDSALYFCASSGSGGVQETQYFGPGTRLLVL.

V gene TRBV9 combines with J gene TRBJ2-7; 7 bases are shared with TRBD1. This CDR3 region has 15 residues. Germline CDR1 and CDR2: SGDLS and YYNGEE. V dropped 2 bases and J dropped 3; count of bases not matched to a gene: 8. The CDR3 reads CASSVGDSSLYEQYF. The CDR3, as DNA: TGTGCCAGCAGCGTTGGGGACAGCAGCCTCTACGAGCAGTACTTC.

The chain uses TRBV11-2 and TRBJ1-1; 10 nucleotides match TRBD1. Germline V gene sequence: CDR1 SGHAT, CDR2 FQNNGV. The ends lost 3 bases at V and 0 bases at J; junction bases unmatched: 1. CDR3 length: 15 amino acids. In DNA form, the CDR3 reads TGTGCCAGCAGCTTGACAGGGGGCATGAACACTGAAGCTTTCTTT. Translating gives CASSLTGGMNTEAFF.

This sequence joins TRBV19 and TRBJ1-2; the D is unclear. CDR1 and CDR2 from the germline V gene are LNHDA and SQIVND (reference sequence). Trimming left V 2 bases short and J 2 bases short, with 12 bases between. The CDR3 is 15 residues long. Here the CDR3 reads CASSISLAENYGYTF. The DNA for the CDR3 is TGTGCCAGTAGTATAAGTCTGGCAGAAAACTATGGCTACACCTTC.

The chain has TRBV6-1 and TRBJ1-1; 10 nucleotides agree with TRBD1. The germline gives CDR1 MNHNS, CDR2 SASEGT. The CDR3 has 14 residues. J gave up 4 bases and V 5 bases, and 4 bases lay outside the gene matches. CDR3 sequence: CASSWTGGATEAFF. Written as DNA, the CDR3 is TGTGCCAGCAGTTGGACAGGGGGGGCCACTGAAGCTTTCTTT.

The DNA of the CDR3 is TGTGCCAGCAGTATGGGCAGTGGCGGAAACACCATATATTTT. Translated: CASSMGSGGNTIYF. The rearrangement uses TRBV6-5 and TRBJ1-3; no clear D gene. This CDR3 spans 14 amino acids. Germline V gene data show CDR1 as MNHEY and CDR2 as SVGAGI. V dropped 5 bases and J dropped 4 bases, with 12 bases sitting between them.

The J gene is TRBJ1-2, the V gene TRBV6-5; 8 bases match TRBD1. Per germline, CDR1 MNHEY and CDR2 SVGAGI. Trimming removed 6 bases from V and 6 bases from J; junction bases left unmatched: 12. The CDR3 totals 15 residues. CDR3 region: CASSRNRGSDNGYTF. CDR3 sequence (DNA): TGTGCCAGCAGCCGAAACAGGGGGTCGGATAATGGCTACACCTTC.

In this sample, this clone turned up a few times. This sequence joins TRBV9 and TRBJ1-3; a weak D match, TRBD1 (6 bases). The CDR3 spans 17 residues. Germline-derived CDR1 and CDR2 are SGDLS and YYNGEE. The V and J ends lost 4 bases and 2 bases respectively, with 19 bases between them. CDR3 in DNA: TGTGCCAGCAGCTCCTACAGGACAGCCTCTCCTGGAAACACCATATATTTT. It translates to CASSSYRTASPGNTIYF. The whole variable domain, remainder taken from reference TRBV9 and TRBJ1-3, is DSGVTQTPKHLITATGQRVTLRCSPRSGDLSVYWYQQSLDQGLQFLIQYYNGEERAKGNILERFSAQQFPDLHSELNLSSLELGDSALYFCASSSYRTASPGNTIYFGEGSWLTVV.